A selection of T cell receptor beta chains follows, all from one sample in a study of T cell repertoires in ileal Crohn's disease. TCRdb keeps only in-frame clones here, not all; method: immunoSEQ multiplex PCR. The sample shows about 15,000 clones, roughly 80% of them seen only once. Sequencing used ileal tissue. These receptors originate from an adult with Crohn's disease. Each CDR3 is given with its conserved first and last residue. Fields, in order: J gene, clone size, D gene, V gene, CDR3 protein, CDR3 DNA. The D gene is left open where the match is weak. Clone size is given for some rows only: seen once, a few or many times, or a class if the clone is expanded.

J gene: TRBJ2-2
clone size: .
D gene: TRBD1
V gene: TRBV11-2
CDR3 protein: CASSQHQGAVNTGELFF
CDR3 DNA: TGTGCCAGCAGCCAACACCAGGGGGCGGTAAACACCGGGGAGCTGTTTTTT

J gene: TRBJ1-1
clone size: .
D gene: TRBD1
V gene: TRBV5-1
CDR3 protein: CASSLGQGGEDTEAFF
CDR3 DNA: TGCGCCAGCAGCTTAGGACAGGGGGGTGAGGACACTGAAGCTTTCTTT

J gene: TRBJ2-7
clone size: .
D gene: TRBD2
V gene: TRBV11-2
CDR3 protein: CASTLGLAAYEQYF
CDR3 DNA: TGTGCCAGCACCTTGGGGCTAGCGGCCTACGAGCAGTACTTC

J gene: TRBJ1-5
clone size: once
D gene: .
V gene: TRBV7-2
CDR3 protein: CASSSEGLSNQPQHF
CDR3 DNA: TGTGCCAGCAGCTCTGAGGGTCTTAGCAATCAGCCCCAGCATTTT

J gene: TRBJ1-6
clone size: .
D gene: TRBD1
V gene: TRBV9
CDR3 protein: CASSVGQGHSPLHF
CDR3 DNA: TGTGCCAGCAGCGTAGGACAGGGACATTCACCCCTCCACTTT

J gene: TRBJ2-7
clone size: .
D gene: TRBD2
V gene: TRBV6-5
CDR3 protein: CASRRTRGAYEQYF
CDR3 DNA: TGTGCCAGCAGACGAACCCGGGGGGCCTACGAGCAGTACTTC

J gene: TRBJ1-1
clone size: .
D gene: .
V gene: TRBV5-1
CDR3 protein: CASSLVGADAFF
CDR3 DNA: TGCGCCAGCAGCTTGGTGGGGGCGGATGCTTTCTTT

J gene: TRBJ1-6
clone size: .
D gene: TRBD1
V gene: TRBV9
CDR3 protein: CASSVEPRQGDSPLHF
CDR3 DNA: TGTGCCAGCAGCGTAGAACCCAGACAGGGTGATTCACCCCTCCACTTT

J gene: TRBJ1-4
clone size: .
D gene: TRBD1
V gene: TRBV6-5
CDR3 protein: CASRPDRGGEKLFF
CDR3 DNA: TGTGCCAGCAGACCGGACAGGGGGGGTGAAAAACTGTTTTTT

J gene: TRBJ2-7
clone size: .
D gene: .
V gene: TRBV5-5
CDR3 protein: CASSPARAGDYEQYF
CDR3 DNA: TGTGCCAGCAGCCCTGCCCGGGCAGGGGACTACGAGCAGTACTTC

J gene: TRBJ1-2
clone size: .
D gene: .
V gene: TRBV5-6
CDR3 protein: CASSPGREGYGYTF
CDR3 DNA: TGTGCCAGCAGCCCCGGTAGGGAGGGCTATGGCTACACCTTC

J gene: TRBJ2-7
clone size: .
D gene: TRBD1
V gene: TRBV20-1
CDR3 protein: CSARGQGRFF
CDR3 DNA: TGCAGTGCTAGAGGACAGGGAAGGTTCTTC

J gene: TRBJ2-7
clone size: .
D gene: TRBD1
V gene: TRBV6-5
CDR3 protein: CASSYSRDRPYEQYF
CDR3 DNA: TGTGCCAGCAGTTACTCGAGGGACAGGCCCTACGAGCAGTACTTC

J gene: TRBJ1-1
clone size: .
D gene: .
V gene: TRBV7-9
CDR3 protein: CASSFGGFEAFF
CDR3 DNA: TGTGCCAGCAGCTTTGGGGGGTTTGAAGCTTTCTTT

J gene: TRBJ2-5
clone size: once
D gene: TRBD2
V gene: TRBV5-1
CDR3 protein: CASLPSGGEGHQETQYF
CDR3 DNA: TGCGCCAGCCTCCCTAGCGGGGGGGAAGGACACCAAGAGACCCAGTACTTC

J gene: TRBJ1-1
clone size: .
D gene: .
V gene: TRBV11-1
CDR3 protein: CASTHITRSTEAFF
CDR3 DNA: TGTGCCAGCACACACATTACACGATCCACTGAAGCTTTCTTT

J gene: TRBJ2-3
clone size: .
D gene: TRBD2
V gene: TRBV9
CDR3 protein: CASSVVLAGGSDTQYF
CDR3 DNA: TGTGCCAGCAGCGTCGTCCTAGCGGGGGGCTCAGATACGCAGTATTTT

J gene: TRBJ2-4
clone size: .
D gene: .
V gene: TRBV5-4
CDR3 protein: CASSLRGGSKNIQYF
CDR3 DNA: TGTGCCAGCAGCTTGCGGGGAGGTTCCAAAAACATTCAGTACTTC

J gene: TRBJ2-7
clone size: .
D gene: .
V gene: TRBV20-1
CDR3 protein: CSAAISYEQYF
CDR3 DNA: TGCAGTGCCGCTATCTCCTACGAGCAGTACTTC

J gene: TRBJ1-2
clone size: .
D gene: TRBD1
V gene: TRBV6-6
CDR3 protein: CASSKGGTVGGGYTF
CDR3 DNA: TGTGCCAGCAGTAAAGGTGGGACAGTAGGGGGTGGCTACACCTTC

J gene: TRBJ2-2
clone size: .
D gene: TRBD2
V gene: TRBV11-2
CDR3 protein: CASSQAGGLTGELFF
CDR3 DNA: TGTGCCAGCAGCCAAGCGGGGGGGCTCACCGGGGAGCTGTTTTTT

J gene: TRBJ2-2
clone size: .
D gene: TRBD1
V gene: TRBV6-6
CDR3 protein: CASTRTGSAAGELFF
CDR3 DNA: TGTGCCAGCACCCGGACAGGGAGTGCCGCCGGGGAGCTGTTTTTT